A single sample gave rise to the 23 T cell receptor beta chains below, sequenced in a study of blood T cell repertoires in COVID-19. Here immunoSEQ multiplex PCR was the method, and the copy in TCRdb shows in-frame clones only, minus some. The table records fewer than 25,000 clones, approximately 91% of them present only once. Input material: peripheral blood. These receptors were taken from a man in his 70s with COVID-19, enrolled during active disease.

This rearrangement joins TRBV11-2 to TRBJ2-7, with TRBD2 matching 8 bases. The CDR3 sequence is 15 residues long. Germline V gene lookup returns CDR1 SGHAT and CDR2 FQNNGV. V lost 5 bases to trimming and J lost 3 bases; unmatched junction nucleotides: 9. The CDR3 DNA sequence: TGTGCCAGCAGCGGATACGAGCGGGAGAACTACGAGCAGTACTTC. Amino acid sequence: CASSGYERENYEQYF. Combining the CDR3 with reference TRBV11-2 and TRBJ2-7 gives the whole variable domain EAGVAQSPRYKIIEKRQSVAFWCNPISGHATLYWYQQILGQGPKLLIQFQNNGVVDDSQLPKDRFSAERLKGVDSTLKIQPAKLEDSAVYLCASSGYERENYEQYFGPGTRLTVT.

The DNA of the CDR3 is TGTGCCAGCAGAGTTAGAGGGACAGGGGGATATGGCTACACCTTC. Its translation: CASRVRGTGGYGYTF. The rearrangement links TRBV6-5 to TRBJ1-2; TRBD1 agrees at 11 bases. The CDR3 totals 15 residues. V lost 6 bases, J lost 5 bases, and 8 bases stayed unmatched. Germline assignment: CDR1 MNHEY and CDR2 SVGAGI.

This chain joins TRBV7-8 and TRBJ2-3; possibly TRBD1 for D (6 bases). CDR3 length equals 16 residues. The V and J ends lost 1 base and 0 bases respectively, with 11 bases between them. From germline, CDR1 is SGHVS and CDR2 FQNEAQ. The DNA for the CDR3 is TGTGCCAGCAGCTTAGAATGGGGGCGGAGCACAGATACGCAGTATTTT. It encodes CASSLEWGRSTDTQYF.

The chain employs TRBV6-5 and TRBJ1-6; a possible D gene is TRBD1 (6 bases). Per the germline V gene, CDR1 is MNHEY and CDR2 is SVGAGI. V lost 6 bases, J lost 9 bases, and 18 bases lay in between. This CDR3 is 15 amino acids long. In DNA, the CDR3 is TGTGCCAGCAGGGGGGCAGGGCATTACGGTTCACCCCTCCACTTT. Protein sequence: CASRGAGHYGSPLHF.

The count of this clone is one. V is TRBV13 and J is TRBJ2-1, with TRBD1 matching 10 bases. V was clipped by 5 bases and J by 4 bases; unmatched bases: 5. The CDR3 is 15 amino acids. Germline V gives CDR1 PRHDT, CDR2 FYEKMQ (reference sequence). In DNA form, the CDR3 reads TGTGCCAGCAGCCCCGGGACAGGGGATTACAATGAGCAGTTCTTC. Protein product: CASSPGTGDYNEQFF.

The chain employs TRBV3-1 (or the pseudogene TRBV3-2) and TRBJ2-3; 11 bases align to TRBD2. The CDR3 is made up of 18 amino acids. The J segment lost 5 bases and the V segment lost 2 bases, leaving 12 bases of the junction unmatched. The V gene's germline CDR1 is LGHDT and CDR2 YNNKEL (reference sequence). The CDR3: CASSQLPHSGRAGDTQYF. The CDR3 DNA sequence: TGTGCCAGCAGCCAACTCCCTCATAGCGGGAGGGCTGGAGATACGCAGTATTTT.

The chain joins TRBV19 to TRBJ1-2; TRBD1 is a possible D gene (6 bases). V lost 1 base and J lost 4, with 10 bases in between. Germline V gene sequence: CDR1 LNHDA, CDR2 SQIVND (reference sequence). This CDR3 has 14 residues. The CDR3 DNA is TGTGCCAGTAGTATAGGTCAGGGGACCTATGGCTACACCTTC. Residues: CASSIGQGTYGYTF.

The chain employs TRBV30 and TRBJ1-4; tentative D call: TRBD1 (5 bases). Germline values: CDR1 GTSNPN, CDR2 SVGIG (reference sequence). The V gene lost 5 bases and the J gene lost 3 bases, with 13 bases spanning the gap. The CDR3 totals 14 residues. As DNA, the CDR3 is TGTGCCTGGCGGGACTGGAGCTCTAATGAAAAACTGTTTTTT. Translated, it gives CAWRDWSSNEKLFF. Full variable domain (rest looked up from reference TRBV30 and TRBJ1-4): SQTIHQWPATLVQPVGSPLSLECTVEGTSNPNLYWYRQAAGRGLQLLFYSVGIGQISSEVPQNLSASRPQDRQFILSSKKLLLSDSGFYLCAWRDWSSNEKLFFGSGTQLSVL.

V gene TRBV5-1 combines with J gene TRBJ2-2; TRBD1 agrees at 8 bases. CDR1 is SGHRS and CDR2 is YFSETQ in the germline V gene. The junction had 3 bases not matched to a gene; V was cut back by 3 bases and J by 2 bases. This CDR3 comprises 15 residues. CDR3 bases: TGCGCCAGCAGCTGGACAGGGCTAAACACCGGGGAGCTGTTTTTT. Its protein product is CASSWTGLNTGELFF.

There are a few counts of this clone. CDR3 region: CASRGAANTEAFF. The CDR3 bases are TGCGCCAGCAGGGGGGCAGCGAACACTGAAGCTTTCTTT. The gene calls are TRBV10-1 and TRBJ1-1, with D possibly matching TRBD1 (6 bases). The CDR3 consists of 13 residues. Germline V gene data show CDR1 as WNHNN and CDR2 as SYGVQD (reference sequence). V was shortened by 6 bases and J by 1 base, with 9 bases between the two germline ends.

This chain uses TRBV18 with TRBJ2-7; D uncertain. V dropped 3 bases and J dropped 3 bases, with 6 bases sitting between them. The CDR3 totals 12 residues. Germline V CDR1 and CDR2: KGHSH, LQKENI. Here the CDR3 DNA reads TGTGCCAGCTCACCCAGAATCTACGAGCAGTACTTC. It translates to CASSPRIYEQYF.

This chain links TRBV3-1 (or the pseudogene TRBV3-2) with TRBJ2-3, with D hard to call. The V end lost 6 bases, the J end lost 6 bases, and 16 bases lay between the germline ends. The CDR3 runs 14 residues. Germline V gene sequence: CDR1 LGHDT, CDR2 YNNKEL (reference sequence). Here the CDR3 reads CASSLQRGVDTQYF. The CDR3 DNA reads TGTGCCAGCAGTCTTCAGAGAGGAGTGGATACGCAGTATTTT.

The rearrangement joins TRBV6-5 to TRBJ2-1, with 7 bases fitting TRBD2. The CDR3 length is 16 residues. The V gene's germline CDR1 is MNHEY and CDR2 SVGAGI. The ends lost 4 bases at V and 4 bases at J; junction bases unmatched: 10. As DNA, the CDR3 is TGTGCCAGCAGTTTCCCCGGACTAGGACCTTACAATGAGCAGTTCTTC. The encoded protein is CASSFPGLGPYNEQFF.

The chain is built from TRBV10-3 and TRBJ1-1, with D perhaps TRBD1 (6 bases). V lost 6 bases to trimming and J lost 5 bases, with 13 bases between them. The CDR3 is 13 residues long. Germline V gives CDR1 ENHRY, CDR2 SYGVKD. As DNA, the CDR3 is TGTGCCATCAGGACAACGGACAGAACTGAAGCTTTCTTT. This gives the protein CAIRTTDRTEAFF.

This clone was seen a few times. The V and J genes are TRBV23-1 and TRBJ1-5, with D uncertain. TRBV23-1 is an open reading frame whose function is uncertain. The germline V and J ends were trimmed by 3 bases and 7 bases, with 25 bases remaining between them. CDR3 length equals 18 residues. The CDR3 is CASSHVESATSSGQPQHF. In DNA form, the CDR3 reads TGCGCCAGCAGTCATGTGGAGTCAGCCACATCCTCGGGGCAGCCCCAGCATTTT.

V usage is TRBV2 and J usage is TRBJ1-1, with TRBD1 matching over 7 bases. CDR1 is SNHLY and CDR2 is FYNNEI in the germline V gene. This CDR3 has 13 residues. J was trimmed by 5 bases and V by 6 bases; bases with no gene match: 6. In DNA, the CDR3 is TGTGCCAGCAGGACAGGGTTGGTAACTGAAGCTTTCTTT. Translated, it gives CASRTGLVTEAFF.

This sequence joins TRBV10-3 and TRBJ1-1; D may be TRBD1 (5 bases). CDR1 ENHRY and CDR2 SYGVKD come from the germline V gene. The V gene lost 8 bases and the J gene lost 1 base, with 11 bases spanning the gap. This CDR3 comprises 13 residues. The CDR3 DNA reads TGTGCCATCCGGAGGGACCCGAACACTGAAGCTTTCTTT. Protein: CAIRRDPNTEAFF.

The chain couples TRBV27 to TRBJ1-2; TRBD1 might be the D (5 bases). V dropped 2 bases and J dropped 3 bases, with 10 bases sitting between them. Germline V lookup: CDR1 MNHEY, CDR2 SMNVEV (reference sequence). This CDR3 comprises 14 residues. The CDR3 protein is CASSLKGWDYGYTF. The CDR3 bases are TGTGCCAGCAGTTTAAAGGGGTGGGACTATGGCTACACCTTC.

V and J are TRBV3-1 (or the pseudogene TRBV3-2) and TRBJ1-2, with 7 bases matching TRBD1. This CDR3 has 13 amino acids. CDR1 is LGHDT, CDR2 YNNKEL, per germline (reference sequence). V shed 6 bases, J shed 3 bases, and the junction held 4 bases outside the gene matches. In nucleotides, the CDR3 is TGTGCCAGCAGACCGGGACAGCACTATGGCTACACCTTC. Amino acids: CASRPGQHYGYTF.

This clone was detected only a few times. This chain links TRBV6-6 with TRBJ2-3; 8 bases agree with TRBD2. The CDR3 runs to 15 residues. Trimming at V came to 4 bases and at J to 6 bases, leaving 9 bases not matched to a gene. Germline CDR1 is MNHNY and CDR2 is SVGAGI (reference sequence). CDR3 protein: CASSLQAGAKDTQYF. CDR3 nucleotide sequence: TGTGCCAGCAGTTTACAAGCGGGGGCCAAGGATACGCAGTATTTT.

The chain's CDR3 is CASRARGTNTEAFF. CDR3 in DNA: TGTGCCAGCAGGGCCCGCGGAACGAACACTGAAGCTTTCTTT. The genes are TRBV3-1 (or the pseudogene TRBV3-2) and TRBJ1-1; no reliable D call. The CDR3 is 14 residues long. V gave up 6 bases and J gave up 1 base, with 12 bases separating them. Per germline, CDR1 LGHDT and CDR2 YNNKEL (reference sequence).

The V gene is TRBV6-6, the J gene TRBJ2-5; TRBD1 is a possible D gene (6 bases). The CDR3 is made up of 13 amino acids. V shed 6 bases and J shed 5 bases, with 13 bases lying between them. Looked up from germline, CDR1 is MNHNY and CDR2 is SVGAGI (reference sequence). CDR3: CASRNRETETQYF. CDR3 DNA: TGTGCCAGCAGAAACAGGGAGACTGAGACCCAGTACTTC.

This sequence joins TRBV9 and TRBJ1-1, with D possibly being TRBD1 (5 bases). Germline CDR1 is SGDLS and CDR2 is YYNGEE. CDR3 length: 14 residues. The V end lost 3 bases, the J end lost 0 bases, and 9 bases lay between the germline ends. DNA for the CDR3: TGTGCCAGCAGCGAGGGACTGCTGAACACTGAAGCTTTCTTT. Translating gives CASSEGLLNTEAFF.